The 21 T cell receptor beta chains reported below all come from one sample, sequenced in a study of CD8+CD57+ T cells in acquired aplastic anemia. Flow cytometry had shown expanded CD8+CD57+ cells in the patients chosen for sequencing. TCR beta VDJ and CDR3 were profiled, and genomic DNA was the template. TCRdb analysed the reads with MiXCR anew, one entry per CDR3 protein. The table includes about 180,000 distinct CDR3 sequences, around 50% detected once. The sample comprised sorted CD4+, CD8+, or CD8+CD57+ T cells (not recorded which) from PBMCs. All receptors derive from a human donor with aplastic anemia.

The V gene is TRBV19, the J gene TRBJ1-6; D unclear. Trimming removed 1 base from V and 3 bases from J, with 4 bases in between. The CDR3 extends over 14 amino acids. From germline, CDR1 is LNHDA and CDR2 SQIVND (reference sequence). CDR3 amino acids: CASSIGIYNSPLHF. The CDR3 bases are TGTGCCAGTAGTATAGGTATCTATAATTCACCCCTCCACTTT.

This clonotype occurred once. The genes are TRBV6-5 and TRBJ2-3, with 9 bases that match TRBD1. This CDR3 is built from 15 residues. V shed 5 bases and J 4 bases; nucleotides not matched to a gene: 7. Germline loops: CDR1 MNHEY, CDR2 SVGAGI. The CDR3 region is CASSRSGQGADTQYF. The DNA of the CDR3 is TGTGCCAGCAGTCGATCGGGACAGGGCGCAGATACGCAGTATTTT.

The sample holds a few counts of this clonotype. The V call is TRBV7-8, the J call TRBJ2-7, with TRBD2 identical over 11 bases. The last part of the DNA fits TRBJ2-5 better; the J call may be wrong. Germline CDR1 and CDR2: SGHVS and FQNEAQ. The CDR3 extends over 16 amino acids. The CDR3 region has the DNA TGTGCCAGCAGCTTCAATAGCGGGGGGGGGCTTGAGACCCAGTACTTC. Its protein is CASSFNSGGGLETQYF.

The chain uses TRBV10-1 and TRBJ2-1, with 12 bases aligning to TRBD2. CDR1 is WNHNN, CDR2 SYGVQD, per germline (reference sequence). This CDR3 has 16 residues. V was clipped by 3 bases and J by 5 bases; unmatched bases: 5. The CDR3 nucleotides are TGCGCCAGCAGTGACCCAAGACTAGCGGGAGACAATGAGCAGTTCTTC. It encodes CASSDPRLAGDNEQFF.

This clonotype was found many times. V and J are TRBV7-9 and TRBJ2-1; 7 bases match TRBD2. This CDR3 is built from 16 residues. V gave up 1 base and J gave up 8 bases; unmatched junction bases: 11. The germline gives CDR1 SEHNR, CDR2 FQNEAQ (reference sequence). DNA of the CDR3: TGTGCCAGCAGCTTAGAGTTGGGACTAACCTTGGATGAGCAGTTCTTC. Translation: CASSLELGLTLDEQFF.

V gene TRBV29-1 combines with J gene TRBJ2-1; 10 bases are a match to TRBD2. The germline gives CDR1 SQVTM, CDR2 ANQGSEA. This CDR3 spans 13 amino acids. V dropped 8 bases and J dropped 8; count of bases not matched to a gene: 9. This chain's CDR3 is CSLVAGGSYEQFF. The CDR3 DNA follows: TGCAGCTTGGTAGCGGGGGGCTCGTATGAGCAGTTCTTC.

This clonotype was seen ten or more times. This chain uses TRBV19 with TRBJ2-3; TRBD2 might be the D (5 bases). Trimming cost V 3 bases and J 5 bases, with 15 bases left between them. The CDR3 covers 15 residues. CDR1 and CDR2 from the germline V gene are LNHDA and SQIVND (reference sequence). The CDR3 here is CASSMGSSSGDTQYF. CDR3 bases: TGTGCCAGTAGTATGGGTTCTAGCTCAGGAGATACGCAGTATTTT.

This clonotype was counted many times. The chain couples TRBV9 to TRBJ1-2, with D perhaps TRBD1 (5 bases). In germline, CDR1 is SGDLS, CDR2 YYNGEE. Deletions cut 6 bases from V and 3 bases from J, with 18 bases between. CDR3 size: 15 residues. The CDR3 region is CASNPSPRRDYGYTF. Here the CDR3 DNA reads TGTGCCAGCAACCCCAGCCCGCGCAGGGACTATGGCTACACCTTC.

CDR3 bases: TGTGCCAGCAGCCACGGGCGGGATACGCAGTATTTT. Protein sequence: CASSHGRDTQYF. The chain joins TRBV12-3 or TRBV12-4 to TRBJ2-3; D is unresolved. The CDR3 is 12 residues long. The ends were cut back, 6 bases at V and 6 bases at J, with 10 bases in the middle.

The CDR3 DNA sequence: TGTGCCACCAGCCCACCCCTCCCCAGCACAGATACGCAGTATTTT. As protein: CATSPPLPSTDTQYF. J is TRBJ2-3 and V is TRBV24-1; D is uncertain. The CDR3 sequence is 15 residues long. Trimming stripped 7 bases from V and 0 bases from J, with 13 bases between. Germline-derived CDR1 and CDR2 are KGHDR and SFDVKD.

This clonotype was seen many times. The chain recombines TRBV5-1 with TRBJ2-2; 9 nucleotides agree with TRBD2. CDR3 length: 15 residues. After removal of 4 bases from V and 2 bases from J, the junction contained 3 bases not matched to a gene. Germline lookup yields CDR1 SGHRS and CDR2 YFSETQ. CDR3 bases: TGCGCCAGCAGCGTGACTAGCGGCAACACCGGGGAGCTGTTTTTT. As protein: CASSVTSGNTGELFF.

This clonotype has just a few counts. V is TRBV6-1 and J is TRBJ1-1; TRBD1 aligns across 9 bases. Trimming cost V 6 bases and J 5 bases; bases outside gene matches: 10. The length of the CDR3 is 15 residues. From germline, CDR1 is MNHNS and CDR2 SASEGT. The CDR3 DNA reads as TGTGCCAGCAGCCACGCCGGGACAGGGCGGACTGAAGCTTTCTTT. This sequence encodes CASSHAGTGRTEAFF.

There are a few counts of this clonotype. V gene TRBV27 combines with J gene TRBJ1-2; the match to TRBD1 covers 9 bases. The J segment lost 8 bases and the V segment lost 1 base, leaving 14 bases of the junction unmatched. CDR3 size: 17 residues. Germline assignment: CDR1 MNHEY and CDR2 SMNVEV (reference sequence). DNA of the CDR3: TGTGCCAGCAGTTTATGGGGACAGGGCCAGTTTTTAAAAGGCTACACCTTC. Protein product: CASSLWGQGQFLKGYTF.

This clonotype showed up many times. V usage is TRBV19 and J usage is TRBJ1-1; 10 positions agree with TRBD1. Trimming removed 7 bases from V and 4 bases from J; junction bases left unmatched: 6. The CDR3 extends over 14 amino acids. Germline V gene sequence: CDR1 LNHDA, CDR2 SQIVND (reference sequence). CDR3 loop: CASTRQGAGTEAFF. CDR3 nucleotide sequence: TGTGCCAGTACTCGACAGGGGGCGGGCACTGAAGCTTTCTTT.

The sample holds a few counts of this clonotype. The genes are TRBV20-1 and TRBJ1-2, with D hard to call. Germline V lookup: CDR1 DFQATT, CDR2 SNEGSKA (reference sequence). The CDR3 is 13 residues long. V was shortened by 2 bases and J by 0 bases, with 7 bases between the two germline ends. The CDR3 DNA reads as TGCAGTGCTAGACGGCACACTAACTATGGCTACACCTTC. This translates into CSARRHTNYGYTF.

This rearrangement joins TRBV20-1 to TRBJ2-3, with D unresolved. The CDR3 runs to 12 residues. Germline CDR1 DFQATT, CDR2 SNEGSKA (reference sequence). Trimming removed 5 bases from V and 5 bases from J, with 11 bases in between. The CDR3 DNA is TGCAGTGCTCGGCCGGGCTTAGATACGCAGTATTTT. It translates to CSARPGLDTQYF.

This chain joins TRBV20-1 and TRBJ1-1, with D perhaps matching TRBD1 (5 bases). The CDR3 covers 13 residues. Germline CDR1 reads DFQATT; CDR2 reads SNEGSKA (reference sequence). Trimming shortened V by 5 bases and J by 10 bases, and 20 bases separated the two germline ends. The CDR3 bases are TGCAGTGCTGTCGGGCACGGGGGGATAAGAGCTTTCTTT. It is translated as CSAVGHGGIRAFF.

The gene calls are TRBV2 and TRBJ2-3; D is unresolved. Trimming took 3 bases from V and 2 from J, leaving 6 bases between them. The CDR3 is made up of 13 amino acids. CDR1 SNHLY and CDR2 FYNNEI come from the germline V gene. The CDR3 coding sequence is TGTGCCAGCAGTGAGATTTTCACAGATACGCAGTATTTT. It is translated as CASSEIFTDTQYF.

At least ten counts were recorded for this clonotype. The genes are TRBV4-1 and TRBJ2-1, with 10 bases identical to TRBD2. Germline trimming cut 6 bases from V and 2 bases from J; bases unmatched to any gene: 4. Germline CDR1 MGHRA, CDR2 YSYEKL. CDR3 length equals 15 residues. The CDR3 bases are TGCGCCAGCAGGTCACTAGCGGGGACCTACAATGAGCAGTTCTTC. Amino acids: CASRSLAGTYNEQFF.

This clonotype was detected many times. The chain has TRBV27 and TRBJ2-7, with TRBD1 identical over 8 bases. This CDR3 comprises 16 residues. CDR1 is MNHEY, CDR2 SMNVEV, per germline (reference sequence). J lost 2 bases, V lost 0 bases, and 6 bases had no gene match. The CDR3 DNA follows: TGTGCCAGCAGTTTATCAGCCAGGGGGCCACCCTACGAGCAGTACTTC. Translating gives CASSLSARGPPYEQYF.

The CDR3 loop is CASSFSGGETQYF. CDR3 coding DNA: TGTGCCAGCAGCTTTAGCGGGGGGGAGACCCAGTACTTC. This chain joins TRBV7-9 and TRBJ2-5; 10 bases are shared with TRBD2. Trimming removed 3 bases from V and 5 bases from J; junction bases left unmatched: 0. The germline CDR1 and CDR2 sequences are SEHNR and FQNEAQ (reference sequence). The CDR3 totals 13 residues.